These T cell receptor beta chains were read from a single sample in a study of cytotoxic CD8 clonotypes in ibrutinib-treated CLL. Sequencing used immunoSEQ multiplex PCR; TCRdb keeps in-frame clones, though not all of them. This sample yields tens of thousands of clones, of which approximately 74% are seen a single time; about 13% belongs to the top ten. Sequencing was performed on PBMCs, taken after 12 months of ibrutinib treatment. The receptors were sampled from a human donor with chronic lymphocytic leukemia. The CDR3 runs from the conserved cysteine through the conserved F or W. D genes are given only for firm matches. Expanded clones get a size class; other rows say once, few or many, or leave the size out.

V gene	J gene	D gene	clone size	CDR3 protein	CDR3 DNA
TRBV7-9	TRBJ2-2	.	.	CASSLADNTGELFF	TGTGCCAGCAGCTTGGCGGACAACACCGGGGAGCTGTTTTTT
TRBV6-5	TRBJ2-3	.	.	CASGARRGTDTQYF	TGTGCCAGCGGGGCGCGCAGGGGAACAGATACGCAGTATTTT
TRBV13	TRBJ2-1	TRBD2	.	CASSTGTSGSNEQFF	TGTGCCAGCAGCACCGGGACTAGCGGGAGTAATGAGCAGTTCTTC
TRBV2	TRBJ2-1	.	.	CASSEYQIPNEQFF	TGTGCCAGCAGTGAATATCAGATACCCAATGAGCAGTTCTTC
TRBV7-3	TRBJ2-1	.	.	CASSLTGGNEQFF	TGTGCCAGCAGCCTGACAGGAGGGAATGAGCAGTTCTTC
TRBV5-1	TRBJ2-5	TRBD2	.	CASSTGTSGSKETQYF	TGCGCCAGCAGCACCGGGACTAGCGGGAGTAAGGAGACCCAGTACTTC
TRBV29-1	TRBJ1-1	.	.	CSVSRVGTPLNTEAFF	TGCAGCGTGTCCAGGGTAGGGACCCCCCTAAACACTGAAGCTTTCTTT
TRBV27	TRBJ2-7	.	.	CASSHLRVDSYEQYF	TGTGCCAGCAGTCACCTCAGGGTAGACTCCTACGAGCAGTACTTC
TRBV5-5	TRBJ2-7	TRBD2	.	CASSFFPSGNYEQYF	TGTGCCAGCAGTTTTTTTCCTAGCGGGAACTACGAGCAGTACTTC
TRBV10-3	TRBJ2-1	TRBD2	.	CAISEWGGSDEQFF	TGTGCCATCAGTGAGTGGGGCGGGAGCGATGAGCAGTTCTTC
TRBV29-1	TRBJ2-2	.	.	CSVDLQNTGELFF	TGCAGCGTTGATTTACAGAACACCGGGGAGCTGTTTTTT
TRBV7-9	TRBJ2-1	TRBD2	.	CASSSGTSVYNEQFF	TGTGCCAGCAGCTCCGGGACTAGCGTATACAATGAGCAGTTCTTC
TRBV7-2	TRBJ2-7	TRBD2	.	CASSLRGLGTYEQYF	TGTGCCAGCAGCTTACGGGGACTAGGGACCTACGAGCAGTACTTC
TRBV13	TRBJ2-7	.	once	CASSSSGATYEQYF	TGTGCCAGCAGCTCCTCCGGGGCCACCTACGAGCAGTACTTC
TRBV28	TRBJ1-1	TRBD1	.	CASSHSGQGHNTEAFF	TGTGCCAGCAGTCATTCGGGACAGGGGCATAACACTGAAGCTTTCTTT
TRBV7-9	TRBJ2-3	TRBD2	few	CASSQTSGRVDTQYF	TGTGCCAGCAGCCAAACTAGCGGGAGGGTAGATACGCAGTATTTT
TRBV2	TRBJ2-7	.	few	CASSEGGTPKSDF	TGTGCCAGCAGTGAAGGGGGAACACCCAAGTCAGACTTC
TRBV21-1	TRBJ2-7	.	.	CASSRVDRGGPPTYEQYF	TGTGCCAGCAGCAGAGTGGACAGGGGGGGCCCTCCTACCTACGAGCAGTACTTC
TRBV5-5	TRBJ2-5	TRBD2	.	CASSLTGTSNAETQYF	TGTGCCAGCAGCTTAACCGGGACTAGTAATGCGGAGACCCAGTACTTC
TRBV5-1	TRBJ2-7	TRBD2	.	CASSLGAGTSSYEQYF	TGCGCCAGCAGCTTGGGAGCCGGGACTAGCTCCTACGAGCAGTACTTC
TRBV5-4	TRBJ2-1	.	once	CASSPQARGRGYGEQFF	TGTGCCAGCAGCCCCCAAGCCAGGGGAAGAGGGTACGGAGAGCAGTTCTTC
TRBV6-5	TRBJ1-1	.	.	CASNGQWDTEAFF	TGTGCCAGCAATGGACAGTGGGACACTGAAGCTTTCTTT
TRBV6-5	TRBJ2-1	.	.	CASSSSTKRSYNEQFF	TGTGCCAGCAGTTCCTCGACAAAAAGATCCTACAATGAGCAGTTCTTC
TRBV2	TRBJ1-1	TRBD1	.	CASKRDSPGEAFF	TGTGCCAGCAAACGGGACAGCCCGGGTGAAGCTTTCTTT
TRBV14	TRBJ2-7	.	.	CASSQVHSRTVAYEQYF	TGTGCCAGCAGCCAAGTCCATTCCAGGACGGTAGCCTACGAGCAGTACTTC
TRBV5-8	TRBJ1-1	.	.	CASSKLGRFNTEAFF	TGTGCCAGCAGCAAACTGGGGAGATTTAACACTGAAGCTTTCTTT
TRBV19	TRBJ1-5	.	few	CASSMAGPNQPQHF	TGTGCCAGTAGTATGGCAGGCCCGAATCAGCCCCAGCATTTT
TRBV11-2	TRBJ2-7	.	.	CASRKTPSTYEQYF	TGTGCCAGCAGAAAAACCCCGTCCACCTACGAGCAGTACTTC
TRBV27	TRBJ1-1	.	.	CASSLLRTMNTEAFF	TGTGCCAGCAGTTTACTACGGACCATGAACACTGAAGCTTTCTTT
TRBV5-4	TRBJ1-2	.	.	CASSHGRERVGYTF	TGTGCCAGCAGCCACGGTCGGGAAAGGGTCGGCTACACCTTC
TRBV11-2	TRBJ1-3	TRBD1	few	CASSLRGQVPGNTIYF	TGTGCCAGCAGCTTAAGGGGACAGGTCCCTGGAAACACCATATATTTT
TRBV2	TRBJ1-1	.	few	CASTYMLNTEAFF	TGTGCCAGCACCTACATGCTGAACACTGAAGCTTTCTTT
TRBV11-2	TRBJ1-1	.	.	CASSLTDGTEAFF	TGTGCCAGCAGCTTGACGGACGGCACTGAAGCTTTCTTT
TRBV19	TRBJ2-3	.	once	CASRGDTDTQYF	TGTGCCAGTAGGGGGGACACAGATACGCAGTATTTT
TRBV7-2	TRBJ2-7	TRBD1	few	CASSSGGTGGSYEQYF	TGTGCCAGCAGCTCCGGAGGGACAGGGGGCTCCTACGAGCAGTACTTC
TRBV19	TRBJ2-1	.	.	CASSMTVGDEQFF	TGTGCCAGTAGTATGACGGTAGGGGATGAGCAGTTCTTC
TRBV7-9	TRBJ2-3	TRBD1	.	CASSSTGADTQYF	TGTGCCAGCAGCTCCACAGGGGCAGATACGCAGTATTTT
TRBV6-4	TRBJ2-1	TRBD2	.	CASSSSSGRFNEQFF	TGTGCCAGCAGTTCCTCTAGCGGGAGGTTTAATGAGCAGTTCTTC
TRBV28	TRBJ2-1	TRBD1	.	CASRAGGFGSYNEQFF	TGTGCCAGCAGAGCAGGGGGCTTCGGATCCTACAATGAGCAGTTCTTC
TRBV9	TRBJ2-1	.	.	CASSPYGKVANEQFF	TGTGCCAGCAGCCCATATGGTAAGGTAGCCAATGAGCAGTTCTTC
TRBV6-6	TRBJ2-7	TRBD2	.	CASSLGTSGSLYEQYF	TGTGCCAGCAGCCTCGGGACTAGCGGGAGTCTATACGAGCAGTACTTC
TRBV7-6	TRBJ2-1	.	.	CASSLATGHNEQFF	TGTGCCAGCAGTCTAGCCACGGGACACAATGAGCAGTTCTTC
TRBV28	TRBJ2-7	TRBD2	.	CASSLRSSGGIQQYF	TGTGCCAGCAGTTTACGCTCTAGCGGGGGGATTCAGCAGTACTTC
TRBV11-2	TRBJ1-4	.	.	CASSQDSGGYEKLFF	TGCGCCAGCAGCCAAGATTCGGGGGGTTATGAAAAACTGTTTTTT
TRBV6-5	TRBJ1-5	TRBD1	.	CASSYSGQRNQPQHF	TGTGCCAGCAGTTACTCGGGACAGCGAAATCAGCCCCAGCATTTT
TRBV5-4	TRBJ2-2	.	.	CASSLGGSGGTGELFF	TGTGCCAGCAGCTTGGGAGGGAGTGGGGGCACCGGGGAGCTGTTTTTT
TRBV19	TRBJ2-1	.	.	CASSIKGKSSYNEQFF	TGTGCCAGTAGTATTAAAGGTAAGAGCTCCTACAATGAGCAGTTCTTC
TRBV28	TRBJ2-1	TRBD2	.	CASYVSGRSNEQFF	TGTGCCAGCTACGTTAGCGGGAGGTCGAATGAGCAGTTCTTC
TRBV11-2	TRBJ2-1	TRBD2	.	CASSLERLAHEQFF	TGTGCCAGCAGCTTAGAGAGACTAGCGCATGAGCAGTTCTTC
TRBV29-1	TRBJ1-2	TRBD1	once	CSVATGGLTLNYGYTF	TGCAGCGTTGCCACAGGGGGCCTTACCCTCAACTATGGCTACACCTTC
TRBV6-5	TRBJ1-4	.	.	CASSRSDQNEKLFF	TGTGCCAGCAGCCGAAGCGACCAAAATGAAAAACTGTTTTTT
TRBV6-1	TRBJ2-3	TRBD2	.	CASSPLAGSTDTQYF	TGTGCCAGCAGCCCGCTAGCGGGAAGCACAGATACGCAGTATTTT
TRBV28	TRBJ1-1	.	.	CASSTNLRRAERKTEAFF	TGTGCCAGCAGTACCAATCTCCGTCGGGCCGAAAGAAAAACTGAAGCTTTCTTT
TRBV9	TRBJ2-1	TRBD2	.	CASSVARLAVVDEQFF	TGTGCCAGCAGCGTAGCCCGACTAGCGGTGGTAGATGAGCAGTTCTTC
TRBV7-9	TRBJ2-5	.	.	CASSSDRVVAGTQYF	TGTGCCAGCAGTTCGGACAGGGTGGTAGCGGGGACCCAGTACTTC
TRBV11-2	TRBJ2-3	.	.	CASSLLGDTQYF	TGTGCCAGCAGTTTATTAGGAGATACGCAGTATTTT
TRBV30	TRBJ2-5	TRBD2	.	CAWNLAALRETQYF	TGTGCCTGGAACCTAGCGGCCCTCCGCGAGACCCAGTACTTC
TRBV12-5	TRBJ1-5	.	.	CASKREGIKPQHF	TGTGCTAGTAAAAGAGAAGGGATAAAGCCCCAGCATTTT
TRBV11-3	TRBJ2-3	.	.	CASSLAKDPPYF	TGTGCCAGCAGCTTAGCGAAGGACCCTCCATATTTT